These T cell receptor beta chains were read from a single sample in a study of blood T cell repertoires in COVID-19. Sequenced by immunoSEQ multiplex PCR; TCRdb stores in-frame clones only, minus some. The table shows approximately 180,000 clones, with about 80% occurring only once. The specimen was peripheral blood. The receptors here all came from a woman aged 70-85 years with acute or convalescent COVID-19. CDR3s include the opening cysteine and the closing phenylalanine or tryptophan. The D gene is left open where the match is weak. Size tells how often a clone was seen (once, few, many) or the class of an expanded clone, and some rows leave it out.

-,TRBV5-6,16,TRBD1,TRBJ2-7,TGTGCCAGCAGCACTTTGACAGGGGTCCCCTCCTACGAGCAGTACTTC,CASSTLTGVPSYEQYF
-,TRBV28,17,-,TRBJ1-6,TGTGCCAGCAGTTCCCTCAGGGGTCTCGGATATAATTCACCCCTCCACTTT,CASSSLRGLGYNSPLHF
-,TRBV7-2,16,-,TRBJ1-4,TGTGCCAGCAGCTTATCCCCCGACAGAAGTAATGAAAAACTGTTTTTT,CASSLSPDRSNEKLFF
-,TRBV3-1/TRBV3-2,15,-,TRBJ2-2,TGTGCCAGCAGCCAAGGGGACTTTCGGACCGGGGAGCTGTTTTTT,CASSQGDFRTGELFF
-,TRBV5-1,15,TRBD1,TRBJ2-3,TGCGCCAGCAGCCCAGGACAGGGTCGCACAGATACGCAGTATTTT,CASSPGQGRTDTQYF
-,TRBV4-1,18,-,TRBJ1-6,TGCGCCAGCAGCCTTCAAGAGACAGGACGCTCCTATAATTCACCCCTCCACTTT,CASSLQETGRSYNSPLHF
-,TRBV5-4,15,TRBD1,TRBJ2-5,TGTGCCAGCAGCCTATATGACAGGGTTGGAGAGACCCAGTACTTC,CASSLYDRVGETQYF
-,TRBV6-5,14,-,TRBJ2-5,TGTGCCAGCAGAGAGGGGGTGGGGCAGGAGACCCAGTACTTC,CASREGVGQETQYF
once,TRBV28,17,TRBD1,TRBJ2-4,TGTGCCAGCAGTCCGACGGGGACAGCTCTAGCCAAAAACATTCAGTACTTC,CASSPTGTALAKNIQYF
-,TRBV2,13,-,TRBJ1-1,TGTGCCAGCGGCACAGTTATGAACACTGAAGCTTTCTTT,CASGTVMNTEAFF
-,TRBV28,17,-,TRBJ2-5,TGTGCCAGCAGCCGTCGAGATCTAGATCGGAGTTATGAGACCCAGTACTTC,CASSRRDLDRSYETQYF
-,TRBV19,15,TRBD1,TRBJ1-5,TGTGCCAGTAGTTCCCGGGACAGGGGGGTTCAGCCCCAGCATTTT,CASSSRDRGVQPQHF
-,TRBV4-1,16,TRBD2,TRBJ2-3,TGCGCCAGCAGGCACACGACTAGCGGGAGAACAGATACGCAGTATTTT,CASRHTTSGRTDTQYF
-,TRBV7-9,15,TRBD1,TRBJ2-2,TGTGCCAGCAGTCGCGGGACAGGGGGTACCGGGGAGCTGTTTTTT,CASSRGTGGTGELFF
-,TRBV5-1,14,-,TRBJ1-1,TGCGCCAGCAGCTTGGACAGGGACGGACCTGAAGCTTTCTTT,CASSLDRDGPEAFF
-,TRBV19,17,-,TRBJ1-1,TGTGCCAGCAACGGAGGGCCAGGCATCAGGATGAACACTGAAGCTTTCTTT,CASNGGPGIRMNTEAFF
-,TRBV9,16,TRBD2,TRBJ2-1,TGTGCCAGCAGCGTAGGCCCTAGCGGGGGGGAGGGTGAGCAGTTCTTC,CASSVGPSGGEGEQFF
-,TRBV6-4,10,-,TRBJ1-6,TGTGCCACCGGCGGTTCACCCCTCCACTTT,CATGGSPLHF
-,TRBV20-1,13,TRBD1,TRBJ1-1,TGCAGTGCTTGTGGGACAGGGAACACTGAAGCTTTCTTT,CSACGTGNTEAFF
-,TRBV14,15,TRBD1,TRBJ2-1,TGTGCCAGCAGCCAAACCCCGACAGGGCAGTTTGAGCAGTTCTTC,CASSQTPTGQFEQFF
-,TRBV29-1,14,-,TRBJ2-5,TGCAGCGTTGAAGCAACAGGAGCCTTGGAGACCCAGTACTTC,CSVEATGALETQYF
once,TRBV27,17,TRBD2,TRBJ2-1,TGTGCCAGCAGTTCCCCCCCTAGCGGGAGGGCATACAATGAGCAGTTCTTC,CASSSPPSGRAYNEQFF
few,TRBV2,13,-,TRBJ2-5,TGTGCCAGCAGTGAATTAGAGGTGGAGACCCAGTACTTC,CASSELEVETQYF
-,TRBV5-1,15,-,TRBJ2-5,TGCGCCAGCAGCTTGGGGGGAGCCGACCAAGAGACCCAGTACTTC,CASSLGGADQETQYF
once,TRBV4-3,14,-,TRBJ1-4,TGCGCCAGCAGCCAATCATGGGGCGGTGAAAAACTGTTTTTT,CASSQSWGGEKLFF
-,TRBV30,15,-,TRBJ2-5,TGTGCCTGGAGTGAAGACCAAGCAGGCCAAGAGACCCAGTACTTC,CAWSEDQAGQETQYF
once,TRBV28,13,-,TRBJ2-7,TGTGCCAGCGCACGGGACAAATCCTACGAGCAGTACTTC,CASARDKSYEQYF
-,TRBV6-5,11,-,TRBJ2-7,TGTGCTCCAGGGACTTTCTACGAGCAGTACTTC,CAPGTFYEQYF
-,TRBV7-9,13,TRBD1,TRBJ1-2,TGTGCCAGCAACCTACAGGGGAACTATGGCTACACCTTC,CASNLQGNYGYTF
-,TRBV6-2/TRBV6-3,14,-,TRBJ1-2,TGTGCCAGCAGTTACCACGATCCAGGGTTAGGCTACACCTTC,CASSYHDPGLGYTF
-,TRBV19,16,-,TRBJ2-7,TGTGCCAGTAGCCGCAGGGGAACAGGCCCGGGCTACGAGCAGTACTTC,CASSRRGTGPGYEQYF
-,TRBV28,13,-,TRBJ1-1,TGTGCCAGCAGTCCTCCGGTGAACACTGAAGCTTTCTTT,CASSPPVNTEAFF
-,TRBV4-2,11,-,TRBJ1-2,TGTGCCAGCAGCCAAATCAATGGCTACACCTTC,CASSQINGYTF
few,TRBV11-2,14,TRBD2,TRBJ2-7,TGTGCCAGCAGCTTAGGAGTAGCGGGGGCCGAGCAGTACTTC,CASSLGVAGAEQYF
-,TRBV7-2,16,TRBD1,TRBJ2-7,TGTGCCAGCAGCTTAGTAGGCCGGACAGGGGGTTACGAGCAGTACTTC,CASSLVGRTGGYEQYF
-,TRBV28,14,TRBD1,TRBJ2-1,TGTGCCAGCAGCCGCCAGGGGGTGGGCAATGAGCAGTTCTTC,CASSRQGVGNEQFF